This T cell receptor beta chain was obtained from a study of blood T cell repertoires in COVID-19. Study information: Specimens from acute and convalescent COVID-19 originated in the United States, Italy and Spain. T cells, B-cell-depleted T cells, or PBMCs provided the cDNA or gDNA that served as material.

Seattle's enrolled individuals joined amid active infection and were then monitored longitudinally. Per the original methods: Amplified reference gene primers provided the basis for estimating nucleated cell counts. Data came from immunoSEQ multiplex PCR; TCRdb stores just in-frame clones and leaves some out. V and J calls and clone size are given by that table; D and trimming were obtained from the DNA. The data show fewer than 350,000 clones, around 90% seen once. The clonotype comes from a woman younger than 45 with COVID-19, enrolled during active disease. Sequencing used peripheral blood.

The CDR3 DNA follows: TGTGCCAGCTCACTAAGACTAGCGGCTAACACCGGGGAGCTGTTTTTT. Translated, it gives CASSLRLAANTGELFF. The chain employs TRBV18 and TRBJ2-2, with 9 bases aligning to TRBD2. The CDR3 consists of 16 residues. Looked up from germline, CDR1 is KGHSH and CDR2 is LQKENI. V was pared by 4 bases and J by 2 bases, with 5 bases of the junction left unmatched.